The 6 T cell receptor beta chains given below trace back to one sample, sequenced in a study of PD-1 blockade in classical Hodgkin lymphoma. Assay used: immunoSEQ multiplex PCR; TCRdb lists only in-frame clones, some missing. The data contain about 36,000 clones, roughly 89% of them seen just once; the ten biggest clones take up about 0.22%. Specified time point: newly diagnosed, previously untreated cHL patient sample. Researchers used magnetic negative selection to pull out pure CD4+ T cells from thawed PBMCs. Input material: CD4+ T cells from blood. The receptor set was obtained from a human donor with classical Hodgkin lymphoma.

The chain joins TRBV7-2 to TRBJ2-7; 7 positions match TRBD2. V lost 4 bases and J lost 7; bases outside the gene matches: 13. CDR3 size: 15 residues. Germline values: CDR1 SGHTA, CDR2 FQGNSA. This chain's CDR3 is CASSSLAGARWEQYF. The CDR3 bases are TGTGCCAGCAGCTCCCTCGCGGGAGCTCGATGGGAGCAGTACTTC.

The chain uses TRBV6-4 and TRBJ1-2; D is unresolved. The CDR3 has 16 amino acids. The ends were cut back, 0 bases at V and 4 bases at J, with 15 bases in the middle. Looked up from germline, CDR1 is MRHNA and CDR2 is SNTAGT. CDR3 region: CASSDSTGGEVYGYTF. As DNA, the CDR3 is TGTGCCAGCAGTGACTCGACGGGTGGGGAGGTCTATGGCTACACCTTC.

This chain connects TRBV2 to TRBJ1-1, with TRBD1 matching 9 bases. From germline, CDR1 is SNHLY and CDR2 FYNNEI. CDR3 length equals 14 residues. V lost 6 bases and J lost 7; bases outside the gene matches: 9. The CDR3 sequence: CASSTSQGAIEAFF. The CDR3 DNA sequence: TGTGCCAGCAGCACCTCACAGGGGGCGATTGAAGCTTTCTTT.

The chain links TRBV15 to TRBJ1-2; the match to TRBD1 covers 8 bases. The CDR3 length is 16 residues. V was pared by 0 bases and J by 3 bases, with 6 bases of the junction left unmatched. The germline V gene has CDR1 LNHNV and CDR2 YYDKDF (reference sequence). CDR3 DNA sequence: TGTGCCACCAGCAGAGACAGACAGGGGATGCACTATGGCTACACCTTC. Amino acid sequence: CATSRDRQGMHYGYTF.

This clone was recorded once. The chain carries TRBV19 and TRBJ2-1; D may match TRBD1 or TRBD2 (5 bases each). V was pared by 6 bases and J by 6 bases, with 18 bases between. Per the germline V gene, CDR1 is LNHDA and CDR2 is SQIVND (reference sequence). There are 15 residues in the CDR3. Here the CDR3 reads CASSDWGSYGNEQFF. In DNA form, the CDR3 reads TGTGCCAGTAGCGATTGGGGGTCATATGGCAATGAGCAGTTCTTC.

For the CDR3, the DNA is TGTGCCAGCAGGACCGGAACAGGGACGTACAATGAGCAGTTCTTC. This codes for CASRTGTGTYNEQFF. V is TRBV2 and J is TRBJ2-1, with D possibly being TRBD1 (6 bases). The CDR3 has 15 amino acids. Germline CDR1 and CDR2: SNHLY and FYNNEI. Between the trimmed V and J ends, which lost 6 bases and 4 bases, there was a span of 16 bases.